This entry concerns a single T cell receptor beta chain. RNA amounts of 0.5 to 1 ug underwent reverse transcription with random hexamers. MiXCR, applied by TCRdb to the immunoSEQ multiplex PCR reads, yields one record per CDR3 protein. Among 150,000 to 200,000 distinct CDR3 sequences listed, about 94% were seen once. The data were obtained in a study of CD8 T cells in Susac syndrome. This CDR3 has 14 residues. CDR1 is GTSNPN, CDR2 SVGIG, per germline (reference sequence). Trimming took off 0 bases at V and 8 bases at J, with 16 bases between the two ends. The TCR sequence derives from a human donor with Susac syndrome. The V call is TRBV30, the J call TRBJ1-2; no clear D. The sequencing input was CD4+ T cells from PBMCs. DNA of the CDR3: TGTGCCTGGAGTGTACTGGCGGATGCGGGAGGCTACACCTTC. Amino acid sequence: CAWSVLADAGGYTF.